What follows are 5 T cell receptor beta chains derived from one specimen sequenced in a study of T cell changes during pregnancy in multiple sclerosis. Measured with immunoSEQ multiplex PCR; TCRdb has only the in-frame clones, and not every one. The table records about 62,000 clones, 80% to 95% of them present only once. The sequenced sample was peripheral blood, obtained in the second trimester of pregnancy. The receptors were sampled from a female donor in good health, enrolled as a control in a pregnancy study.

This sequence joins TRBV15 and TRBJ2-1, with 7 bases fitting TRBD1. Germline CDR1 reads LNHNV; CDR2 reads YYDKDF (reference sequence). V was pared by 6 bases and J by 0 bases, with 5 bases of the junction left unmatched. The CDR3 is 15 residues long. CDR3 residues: CATRKGTASYNEQFF. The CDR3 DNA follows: TGTGCCACCAGAAAAGGGACAGCCTCCTACAATGAGCAGTTCTTC.

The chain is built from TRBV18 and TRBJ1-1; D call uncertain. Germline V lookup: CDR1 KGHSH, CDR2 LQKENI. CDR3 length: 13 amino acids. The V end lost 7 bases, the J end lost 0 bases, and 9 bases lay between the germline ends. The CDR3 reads CASFPGMNTEAFF. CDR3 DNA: TGTGCCAGCTTTCCAGGAATGAACACTGAAGCTTTCTTT.

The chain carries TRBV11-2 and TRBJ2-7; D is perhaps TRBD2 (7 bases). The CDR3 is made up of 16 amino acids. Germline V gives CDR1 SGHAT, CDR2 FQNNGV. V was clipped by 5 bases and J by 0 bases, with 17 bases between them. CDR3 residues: CASSLQGGGSSYEQYF. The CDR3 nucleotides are TGTGCCAGCAGCCTACAAGGGGGAGGGTCCTCCTACGAGCAGTACTTC.

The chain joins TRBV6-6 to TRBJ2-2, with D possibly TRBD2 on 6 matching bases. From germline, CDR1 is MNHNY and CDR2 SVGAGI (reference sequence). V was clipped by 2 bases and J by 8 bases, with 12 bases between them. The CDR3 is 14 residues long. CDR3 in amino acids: CASSYLLARGELFF. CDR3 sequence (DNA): TGTGCCAGCAGTTACCTACTAGCACGAGGGGAGCTGTTTTTT.

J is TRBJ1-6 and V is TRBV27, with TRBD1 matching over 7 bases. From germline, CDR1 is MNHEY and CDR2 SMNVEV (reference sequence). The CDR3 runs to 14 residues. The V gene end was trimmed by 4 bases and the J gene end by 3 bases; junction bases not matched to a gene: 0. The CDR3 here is CASSWTGYNSPLHF. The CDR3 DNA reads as TGTGCCAGCAGTTGGACAGGCTATAATTCACCCCTCCACTTT.